Below, 16 T cell receptor beta chains from the same sample are listed, as sequenced in a study of CD8 T cells in ankylosing spondylitis. TCRdb reanalysed the 5' RACE reads using MiXCR and keeps one entry per CDR3 protein. The sample shows 250,000 to 350,000 distinct CDR3 sequences, around 19% of them seen only once. Sequencing was done on a sample of blood, either unsorted or a sorted T cell fraction (not recorded which). These receptors all stem from a male donor with ankylosing spondylitis or in good health (not recorded which).

A few counts support this clonotype. The gene calls are TRBV5-1 and TRBJ2-6; possible D gene TRBD2, 5 bases. The CDR3 consists of 15 residues. Trimming removed 3 bases at V and 0 bases at J, with 7 bases between. Germline V CDR1 and CDR2: SGHRS, YFSETQ. The CDR3 spells CASSSGNSGANVLTF. The CDR3 DNA sequence: TGCGCCAGCAGCTCCGGGAACTCTGGGGCCAACGTCCTGACTTTC.

This rearrangement joins TRBV25-1 to TRBJ1-5, with 9 positions matching TRBD1. After removal of 4 bases from V and 6 bases from J, the junction contained 16 bases not matched to a gene. This CDR3 is 18 amino acids long. CDR1 is MGHDK, CDR2 SYGVNS, per germline. CDR3 coding DNA: TGTGCCAGCAGTGGCTCTTCCTCCGGGACAGGGCCCTTTCAGCCCCAGCATTTT. It codes for CASSGSSSGTGPFQPQHF.

This clonotype has a single count. The chain couples TRBV5-6 to TRBJ1-2; D gene ambiguous. With 1 base removed from V and 2 bases from J, the gap between germline ends came to 9 bases. This CDR3 has 14 residues. Germline assignment: CDR1 SGHDT and CDR2 YYEEEE. The CDR3 coding sequence is TGTGCCAGCAGCTTGCTCCAGGCGAACTATGGCTACACCTTC. Translating it yields CASSLLQANYGYTF.

This clonotype was found many times. This chain links TRBV10-3 with TRBJ1-1; possible D gene TRBD1, 5 bases. The CDR3 totals 14 residues. The germline CDR1 and CDR2 sequences are ENHRY and SYGVKD. The ends were cut back, 2 bases at V and 6 bases at J, with 13 bases in the middle. The CDR3 DNA is TGTGCCATCAGTGAGAGCAGGCCGGGGGCTGAAGCTTTCTTT. It yields the protein CAISESRPGAEAFF.

The chain uses TRBV5-5 and TRBJ1-5; D might be TRBD1 (5 bases). Per the germline V gene, CDR1 is SGHKS and CDR2 is YYEKEE (reference sequence). Trimming took 2 bases from V and 8 from J, leaving 14 bases between them. The CDR3 totals 14 residues. The CDR3 reads CASSLSGGDKPQHF. The CDR3 DNA reads TGTGCCAGCAGCTTATCGGGGGGTGACAAGCCCCAGCATTTT.

This clonotype was seen ten or more times. The V gene is TRBV6-1, the J gene TRBJ1-4; 7 nucleotides match TRBD1. Germline V gives CDR1 MNHNS, CDR2 SASEGT. V shed 6 bases and J 5 bases; nucleotides not matched to a gene: 18. The CDR3 totals 18 residues. DNA of the CDR3: TGTGCCAGCAGGCCCTTGGGGGACAGTGGCGAGTGGAATGAAAAACTGTTTTTT. This gives the protein CASRPLGDSGEWNEKLFF.

The rearrangement joins TRBV7-9 to TRBJ1-1; unclear D gene. Trimming shortened V by 1 base and J by 2 bases, and 11 bases separated the two germline ends. Germline CDR1 reads SEHNR; CDR2 reads FQNEAQ (reference sequence). This CDR3 comprises 15 residues. The CDR3 DNA reads TGTGCCAGCAGCTTAGTGGCGGGGAAAAACACTGAAGCTTTCTTT. Its protein is CASSLVAGKNTEAFF.

The chain recombines TRBV5-1 with TRBJ2-1, with D perhaps matching TRBD1 (5 bases). The germline V gene encodes CDR1 SGHRS and CDR2 YFSETQ. V shed 4 bases and J shed 0 bases, with 14 bases lying between them. CDR3 length: 16 residues. CDR3 region: CASSTQTGSSYNEQFF. The CDR3 coding sequence is TGCGCCAGCAGCACACAAACAGGTAGCTCCTACAATGAGCAGTTCTTC.

This clonotype was picked up a small number of times. The genes are TRBV29-1 and TRBJ1-1, with 8 bases aligning to TRBD1. The V segment lost 1 base and the J segment 10 bases; nucleotides outside the gene matches: 11. The CDR3 loop spans 14 amino acids. Germline values: CDR1 SQVTM, CDR2 ANQGSEA. CDR3 coding DNA: TGCAGCGTTGAAGTCGGAGCAGGGGGCTTTCGAGCTTTCTTT. It encodes CSVEVGAGGFRAFF.

There are a few counts of this clonotype. The rearrangement uses TRBV9 and TRBJ1-2; D is undetermined. CDR1 is SGDLS, CDR2 YYNGEE, per germline. The V and J ends lost 3 bases and 4 bases respectively, with 13 bases between them. This CDR3 is built from 14 residues. The CDR3 spells CASSARSGAYGYTF. The CDR3 nucleotides read TGTGCCAGCAGCGCCCGGAGCGGTGCCTATGGCTACACCTTC. Variable domain in full (rest from reference TRBV9 and TRBJ1-2): DSGVTQTPKHLITATGQRVTLRCSPRSGDLSVYWYQQSLDQGLQFLIQYYNGEERAKGNILERFSAQQFPDLHSELNLSSLELGDSALYFCASSARSGAYGYTFGSGTRLTVV.

The CDR3 loop is CSARDFSTGYGYTF. DNA for the CDR3: TGCAGTGCTAGAGATTTCTCCACAGGATATGGCTACACCTTC. The chain is built from TRBV20-1 and TRBJ1-2; TRBD1 might be the D (5 bases). Trimming cost V 0 bases and J 5 bases, with 13 bases left between them. The CDR3 is 14 residues long. From germline, CDR1 is DFQATT and CDR2 SNEGSKA (reference sequence).

As regards this clonotype: This may arise from a read error, as a much more abundant clone is one base away. The chain carries TRBV24-1 and TRBJ2-3; a weak D match, TRBD1 (6 bases). Germline V gives CDR1 KGHDR, CDR2 SFDVKD. The length of the CDR3 is 15 residues. The CDR3 nucleotides read TGTGGCACCAGTGCAAGGGGGTTTAGCACAGATACGCAGTATTTT. This encodes CGTSARGFSTDTQYF.

The chain uses TRBV28 and TRBJ2-3; possible D gene TRBD2, 6 bases. Germline V CDR1 and CDR2: MDHEN, SYDVKM. This CDR3 is 15 amino acids long. V dropped 5 bases and J dropped 1 base, with 13 bases sitting between them. CDR3 region: CASSVDLAGTDTQYF. The CDR3 nucleotides are TGTGCCAGCAGTGTCGATTTAGCGGGCACAGATACGCAGTATTTT.

V is TRBV6-1 and J is TRBJ2-1, with 10 bases that match TRBD2. The CDR3 runs 18 residues. The junction had 7 bases not matched to a gene; V was cut back by 2 bases and J by 0 bases. Germline values: CDR1 MNHNS, CDR2 SASEGT. The CDR3: CASSEFTSGAHSYNEQFF. CDR3 nucleotides: TGTGCCAGCAGTGAATTTACTAGCGGGGCCCACTCCTACAATGAGCAGTTCTTC.

This clonotype occurred a few times. J is TRBJ1-3 and V is TRBV20-1; 9 nucleotides align to TRBD1. Germline V gene sequence: CDR1 DFQATT, CDR2 SNEGSKA (reference sequence). V gave up 0 bases and J gave up 2 bases; unmatched junction bases: 5. This CDR3 contains 16 residues. The CDR3 reads CSAREDRGITGNTIYF. In DNA, the CDR3 is TGCAGTGCTAGAGAAGACAGGGGGATAACTGGAAACACCATATATTTT.

This clonotype appeared many times. The rearrangement uses TRBV27 and TRBJ1-5; D is uncertain. Trimming pared 0 bases from V and 2 bases from J, leaving 14 bases between. CDR1 is MNHEY and CDR2 is SMNVEV in the germline V gene (reference sequence). This CDR3 is built from 17 residues. The CDR3 sequence is CASSLSFSGSGNQPQHF. CDR3 bases: TGTGCCAGCAGTTTATCGTTTTCGGGCAGCGGCAATCAGCCCCAGCATTTT.